By share, the clone carrying this T cell receptor (beta chain) counts as medium-sized. This record comes from a study of immune characterization of retroperitoneal liposarcoma. The CDR3 consists of 17 residues. The germline CDR1 and CDR2 sequences are SGHTA and FQGNSA. V was trimmed by 4 bases and J by 0 bases, leaving 18 bases between them. TCRdb used MiXCR to reprocess the PCR reads, holding one entry per CDR3 protein. The table lists 8,500 or so distinct CDR3 sequences, roughly two fifths of them singletons. The chain carries TRBV7-2 and TRBJ2-5; TRBD2 might be the D (5 bases). The sequencing sample was made of tumor tissue. This receptor was obtained from a male donor with retroperitoneal liposarcoma. CDR3 in DNA: TGTGCCAGCAGCTCACTCCCCGGGTCGACTAACCAAGAGACCCAGTACTTC. Protein sequence: CASSSLPGSTNQETQYF.